One sample yielded the 15 T cell receptor beta chains listed below, sequenced in a study of CD8+ T cells in alopecia areata. Sample treatment: oral pan-JAK inhibitor, 5-10 mg twice daily. RNA was extracted and reverse transcribed into cDNA as the sequencing template. Some clones are missing from TCRdb's copy, which holds only in-frame ones; the method was immunoSEQ multiplex PCR. There are fewer than 250,000 clones in the sample; roughly two fifths occur only once, and about 0.48% lies in the top ten. Sequencing used CD4+ T cells sorted from blood, obtained between weeks 30 and 35, from a patient treated with tofacitinib. The receptor set was obtained from a human donor with alopecia areata.

The chain has TRBV19 and TRBJ2-5, with D perhaps assigned TRBD1 or TRBD2 (5 bases each). Germline V lookup: CDR1 LNHDA, CDR2 SQIVND (reference sequence). The ends were cut back, 8 bases at V and 3 bases at J, with 13 bases in the middle. This CDR3 is built from 13 residues. The CDR3 region has the DNA TGTGCCAGTGGGACCGGGACGAAAGAGACCCAGTACTTC. Its translation: CASGTGTKETQYF.

V and J are TRBV2 and TRBJ2-2; TRBD1 matches 8 bases. V gave up 9 bases and J gave up 5 bases; unmatched junction bases: 5. The germline CDR1 and CDR2 sequences are SNHLY and FYNNEI. The CDR3 is 13 residues long. The DNA of the CDR3 is TGTGCCAGTCGACAGGGGAGGACCGGGGAGCTGTTTTTT. This sequence encodes CASRQGRTGELFF. Drawing the rest from reference TRBV2 and TRBJ2-2, the complete variable domain is EPEVTQTPSHQVTQMGQEVILRCVPISNHLYFYWYRQILGQKVEFLVSFYNNEISEKSEIFDDQFSVERPDGSNFTLKIRSTKLEDSAMYFCASRQGRTGELFFGEGSRLTVL.

The V gene is TRBV27, the J gene TRBJ1-4; tentatively, D is TRBD1 (5 bases). Germline-derived CDR1 and CDR2 are MNHEY and SMNVEV (reference sequence). Trimming removed 4 bases at V and 5 bases at J, with 11 bases between. The CDR3 runs to 14 residues. CDR3 sequence: CASSYQGPNEKLFF. CDR3 DNA sequence: TGTGCCAGCAGTTACCAGGGACCGAATGAAAAACTGTTTTTT.

CDR3 residues: CASSQGTGAYQETQYF. DNA of the CDR3: TGTGCCAGCAGCCAAGGAACCGGAGCGTACCAAGAGACCCAGTACTTC. J is TRBJ2-5 and V is TRBV5-4, with D unresolved. The CDR3 length is 16 residues. V was clipped by 4 bases and J by 0 bases, with 16 bases between them. CDR1 is SGHNT and CDR2 is YYREEE in the germline V gene (reference sequence).

The chain recombines TRBV7-2 with TRBJ2-5; tentatively, D is TRBD1 or TRBD2 (5 bases each). This CDR3 comprises 17 residues. V lost 4 bases and J lost 5, with 23 bases in between. Germline V gives CDR1 SGHTA, CDR2 FQGNSA. This chain's CDR3 is CASSSNGATGDMETQYF. The DNA for the CDR3 is TGTGCCAGCAGCTCAAACGGGGCGACGGGCGACATGGAGACCCAGTACTTC.

This clone has only a few counts. V is TRBV7-9 and J is TRBJ2-5, with 10 bases aligning to TRBD2. The germline gives CDR1 SEHNR, CDR2 FQNEAQ (reference sequence). V dropped 1 base and J dropped 5; count of bases not matched to a gene: 7. The CDR3 contains 16 residues. The CDR3 DNA reads as TGTGCCAGCAGCTTAGGGACTAGCGGAGTGGGGGAGACCCAGTACTTC. It translates to CASSLGTSGVGETQYF.

The V and J genes are TRBV4-1 and TRBJ1-2; 8 nucleotides match TRBD1. Germline values: CDR1 MGHRA, CDR2 YSYEKL. Trimming at V came to 8 bases and at J to 4 bases, leaving 9 bases not matched to a gene. There are 14 residues in the CDR3. The CDR3 here is CASSGRDRSYGYTF. DNA for the CDR3: TGCGCCAGCTCTGGGCGGGACAGGAGCTATGGCTACACCTTC.

This clone has just a few counts. CDR3 in DNA: TGCGCCAGCAGCTTGAGTGGTCATAGCAATCAGCCCCAGCATTTT. Amino acids: CASSLSGHSNQPQHF. V and J are TRBV5-1 and TRBJ1-5; D remains ambiguous. Per the germline V gene, CDR1 is SGHRS and CDR2 is YFSETQ. CDR3 size: 15 residues. Trimming took off 1 base at V and 0 bases at J, with 8 bases between the two ends.

This clone appeared a single time. The J gene is TRBJ2-7, the V gene TRBV11-2; D possibly corresponds to TRBD1 (6 bases). The length of the CDR3 is 14 residues. CDR1 and CDR2 from the germline V gene are SGHAT and FQNNGV. Trimming stripped 3 bases from V and 2 bases from J, with 11 bases between. CDR3 residues: CASSFDRQAYEQYF. CDR3 sequence (DNA): TGTGCCAGCAGCTTTGATAGACAGGCCTACGAGCAGTACTTC.

There are a few counts of this clone. V usage is TRBV5-6 and J usage is TRBJ2-1; 9 bases are a match to TRBD2. V dropped 5 bases and J dropped 8; count of bases not matched to a gene: 14. Per the germline V gene, CDR1 is SGHDT and CDR2 is YYEEEE. The CDR3 is 16 amino acids. CDR3 region: CASSFTPGLAADEQFF. CDR3 bases: TGTGCCAGCAGTTTTACCCCGGGACTAGCCGCCGATGAGCAGTTCTTC.

This clone was counted only a few times. CDR3 sequence (DNA): TGTGCCAGCAGTACCCTGGCAGGGCACCAAGAGACCCAGTACTTC. Amino acids: CASSTLAGHQETQYF. The J gene is TRBJ2-5, the V gene TRBV6-6; perhaps TRBD1 as D (5 bases). Germline V lookup: CDR1 MNHNY, CDR2 SVGAGI (reference sequence). Trimming cost V 5 bases and J 0 bases, with 13 bases left between them. There are 15 residues in the CDR3.

This sequence joins TRBV4-2 and TRBJ2-3; 10 nucleotides line up with TRBD2. The trim removed 5 bases at V and 5 bases at J, leaving 10 bases unmatched. CDR1 and CDR2 (germline): LGHNA, YNFKEQ. The CDR3 consists of 16 residues. The CDR3 is CASSGRGSGGGDTQYF. CDR3 coding DNA: TGTGCCAGCAGCGGCAGAGGAAGCGGGGGGGGAGATACGCAGTATTTT.

This rearrangement joins TRBV30 to TRBJ2-6, with a weak D call TRBD2 (5 bases). Germline lookup yields CDR1 GTSNPN and CDR2 SVGIG (reference sequence). CDR3 size: 16 residues. V was cut by 3 bases and J by 2 bases, with 14 bases left in between. The CDR3 is CAWRPDGMPGANVLTF. CDR3 in DNA: TGTGCCTGGAGGCCTGACGGGATGCCTGGGGCCAACGTCCTGACTTTC.

V usage is TRBV30 and J usage is TRBJ1-2; D is undetermined. Trimming removed 2 bases from V and 1 base from J, with 11 bases in between. CDR1 is GTSNPN, CDR2 SVGIG, per germline (reference sequence). This CDR3 contains 14 residues. DNA of the CDR3: TGTGCCTGGAGTAATAGGGATATTAACTATGGCTACACCTTC. Its translation is CAWSNRDINYGYTF.

At least ten counts were recorded for this clone. This chain connects TRBV5-1 to TRBJ2-3, with unresolved D. The CDR3 extends over 15 amino acids. The germline CDR1 and CDR2 sequences are SGHRS and YFSETQ. V was trimmed by 4 bases and J by 1 base, leaving 13 bases between them. The CDR3 reads CASSRESLGTDTQYF. CDR3 DNA sequence: TGCGCCAGCAGCCGTGAAAGTCTCGGCACAGATACGCAGTATTTT.